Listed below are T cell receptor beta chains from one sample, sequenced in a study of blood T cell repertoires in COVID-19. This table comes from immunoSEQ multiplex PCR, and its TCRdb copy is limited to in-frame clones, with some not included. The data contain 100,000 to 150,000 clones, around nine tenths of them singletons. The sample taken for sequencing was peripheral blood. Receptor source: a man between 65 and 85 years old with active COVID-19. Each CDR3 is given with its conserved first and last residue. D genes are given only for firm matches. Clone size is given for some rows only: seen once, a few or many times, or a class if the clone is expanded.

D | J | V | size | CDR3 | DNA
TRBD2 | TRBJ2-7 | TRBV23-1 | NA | CARGGITYYEQYF | TGCGCCAGGGGGGGGATAACATATTACGAGCAGTACTTC
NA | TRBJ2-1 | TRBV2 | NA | CATGATGQPNNEQFF | TGTGCCACGGGAGCGACAGGGCAGCCCAACAATGAGCAGTTCTTC
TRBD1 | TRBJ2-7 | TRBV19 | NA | CASRNRGPPYEQYF | TGTGCCAGCAGGAACAGGGGACCCCCCTACGAGCAGTACTTC
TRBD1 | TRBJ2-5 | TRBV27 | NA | CASSPRTGGTQYF | TGTGCCAGCAGTCCCAGGACAGGGGGGACCCAGTACTTC
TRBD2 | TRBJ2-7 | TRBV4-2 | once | CASSQLSGRLDDEQYF | TGTGCCAGCAGCCAATTAAGCGGGAGATTGGACGACGAGCAGTACTTC
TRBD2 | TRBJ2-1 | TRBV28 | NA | CASSTGAIRTSGRKQFF | TGTGCCAGCAGTACTGGGGCTATACGGACTAGCGGGCGGAAGCAGTTCTTC
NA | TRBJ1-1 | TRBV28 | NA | CASSWSLGGVGTVGGAFF | TGTGCCAGCAGCTGGAGTTTGGGCGGAGTTGGAACTGTGGGGGGGGCTTTCTTT
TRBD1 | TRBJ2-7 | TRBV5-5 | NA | CASSYQVGTGNEQYF | TGTGCCAGCAGCTACCAGGTTGGGACAGGGAACGAGCAGTACTTC
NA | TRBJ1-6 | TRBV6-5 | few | CASSYSRSSGVSPLHF | TGTGCCAGCAGTTACTCGAGGTCGTCAGGGGTTTCACCCCTCCACTTT
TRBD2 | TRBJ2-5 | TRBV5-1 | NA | CASRRAGEEETQYF | TGCGCCAGCCGACGTGCGGGAGAGGAAGAGACCCAGTACTTC
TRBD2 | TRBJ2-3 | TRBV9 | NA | CASSLRTSGRLDTQYF | TGTGCCAGCAGCCTTAGGACTAGCGGGAGGTTAGATACGCAGTATTTT
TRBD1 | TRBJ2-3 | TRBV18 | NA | CASSLGSGTGKDTQYF | TGTGCCAGCTCACTAGGATCCGGGACAGGGAAAGATACGCAGTATTTT
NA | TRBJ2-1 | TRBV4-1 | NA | CASSQEGRGSYNEQFF | TGCGCCAGCAGCCAAGAGGGGAGAGGTTCGTACAATGAGCAGTTCTTC
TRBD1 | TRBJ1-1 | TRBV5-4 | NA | CASSRGQTNTEAFF | TGTGCCAGCAGCAGGGGACAGACGAACACTGAAGCTTTCTTT
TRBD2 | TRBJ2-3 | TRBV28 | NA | CASSPRGLANTDTQYF | TGTGCCAGCAGTCCCCGGGGACTAGCGAACACAGATACGCAGTATTTT
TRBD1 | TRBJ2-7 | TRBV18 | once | CASSSAQITGGKYYEQYF | TGTGCCAGCTCATCAGCCCAAATTACAGGGGGCAAGTACTACGAGCAGTACTTC
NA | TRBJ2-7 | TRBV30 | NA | CAWRGSYEQYF | TGTGCCTGGAGGGGGAGTTACGAGCAGTACTTC
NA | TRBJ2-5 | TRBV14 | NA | CASSQAIMKETQYF | TGTGCCAGCAGCCAAGCTATTATGAAAGAGACCCAGTACTTC
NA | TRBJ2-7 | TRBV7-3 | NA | CASSLIRNEQYF | TGTGCCAGCAGCTTGATCAGGAACGAGCAGTACTTC
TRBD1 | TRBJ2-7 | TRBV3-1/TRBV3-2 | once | CASSQGSTGDYEQYF | TGTGCCAGCAGCCAAGGGTCCACAGGGGACTACGAGCAGTACTTC
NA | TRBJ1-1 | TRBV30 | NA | CAWSAAGGVAFF | TGTGCCTGGAGTGCCGCGGGGGGGGTTGCTTTCTTT
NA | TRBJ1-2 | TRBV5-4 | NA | CASSPLTGTDYGYTF | TGTGCCAGCAGCCCTTTGACCGGGACTGACTATGGCTACACCTTC
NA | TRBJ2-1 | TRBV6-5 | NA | CASREYRVIGGREFF | TGTGCCAGCAGGGAGTACAGGGTGATAGGAGGTCGGGAGTTCTTC
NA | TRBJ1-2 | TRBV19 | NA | CASSLQDPGSDYGYTF | TGTGCCAGTAGTCTCCAAGACCCAGGGTCGGACTATGGCTACACCTTC
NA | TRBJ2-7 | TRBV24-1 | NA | CATSDQRGLQQYF | TGTGCCACCAGTGACCAAAGGGGTTTGCAGCAGTACTTC
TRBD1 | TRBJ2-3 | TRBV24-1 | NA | CATSDFPGQGSDTQYF | TGTGCCACCAGTGATTTCCCGGGACAGGGATCAGATACGCAGTATTTT
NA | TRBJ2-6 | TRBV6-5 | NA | CASRNYRSGANVLTF | TGTGCCAGCAGAAACTACCGCTCTGGGGCCAACGTCCTGACTTTC
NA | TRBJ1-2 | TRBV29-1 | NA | CSTEGRGGGNYGYTF | TGCAGCACTGAGGGGCGAGGGGGGGGAAACTATGGCTACACCTTC
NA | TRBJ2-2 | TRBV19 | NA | CASSIGQNTGELFF | TGTGCCAGTAGTATCGGACAGAACACCGGGGAGCTGTTTTTT
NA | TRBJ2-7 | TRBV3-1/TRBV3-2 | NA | CASSKSSYEQYF | TGTGCCAGCAGTAAGAGCTCCTACGAGCAGTACTTC
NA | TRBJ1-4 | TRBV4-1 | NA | CASSLDRGEKLFF | TGCGCCAGCAGCCTAGATAGGGGCGAAAAACTGTTTTTT
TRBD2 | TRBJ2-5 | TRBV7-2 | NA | CASSWYLREGKETQYF | TGTGCCAGCAGCTGGTATCTGCGGGAGGGTAAAGAGACCCAGTACTTC
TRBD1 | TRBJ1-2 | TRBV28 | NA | CASSFYGTGDGYTF | TGTGCCAGCAGTTTTTATGGGACAGGGGATGGCTACACCTTC
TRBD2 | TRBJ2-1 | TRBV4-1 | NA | CASSLRGGRGSYNEQFF | TGCGCCAGCAGCCTAAGGGGCGGGAGGGGGTCCTACAATGAGCAGTTCTTC
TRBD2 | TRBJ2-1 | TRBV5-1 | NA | CASSLGGSGPYNEQFF | TGCGCCAGCAGCTTGGGTGGTAGCGGGCCTTACAATGAGCAGTTCTTC
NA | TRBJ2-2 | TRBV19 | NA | CASTSGTSNTGELFF | TGTGCCAGTACGTCCGGGACTTCGAACACCGGGGAGCTGTTTTTT
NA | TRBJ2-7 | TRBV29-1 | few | CSVGAGATYEQYF | TGCAGCGTTGGGGCAGGGGCCACCTACGAGCAGTACTTC
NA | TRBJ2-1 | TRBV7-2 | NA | CASSLASGLNEQFF | TGTGCCAGCAGCTTAGCGTCCGGGTTAAATGAGCAGTTCTTC
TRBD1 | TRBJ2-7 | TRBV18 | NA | CASSDTGGGSYEQYF | TGTGCCAGCTCGGATACAGGGGGCGGTTCCTACGAGCAGTACTTC
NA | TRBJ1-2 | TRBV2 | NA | CASSEQTANYGYTF | TGTGCCAGCAGTGAACAGACTGCTAACTATGGCTACACCTTC
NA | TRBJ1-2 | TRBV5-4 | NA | CASSLAGDYGYTF | TGTGCCAGCAGCTTGGCCGGGGACTATGGCTACACCTTC
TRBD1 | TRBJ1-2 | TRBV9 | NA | CASSVDQTGTGRGYTF | TGTGCCAGCAGCGTCGATCAAACGGGGACAGGGAGAGGCTACACCTTC
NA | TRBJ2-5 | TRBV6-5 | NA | CASSYAGAAETQYF | TGTGCCAGCAGTTATGCTGGGGCCGCGGAGACCCAGTACTTC
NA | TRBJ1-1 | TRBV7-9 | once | CASSDGGVRDTEAFF | TGTGCCAGCAGTGACGGAGGGGTCAGGGACACTGAAGCTTTCTTT
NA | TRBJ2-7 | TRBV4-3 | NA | CASSQGETGRHYEQYF | TGCGCCAGCAGCCAAGGAGAAACAGGGCGACACTACGAGCAGTACTTC
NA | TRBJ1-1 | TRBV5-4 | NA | CASSLGQRNTEAFF | TGTGCCAGCAGCTTGGGACAGAGAAACACTGAAGCTTTCTTT
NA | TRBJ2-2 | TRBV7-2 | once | CASSPHSTGELFF | TGTGCCAGCAGCCCCCACTCCACCGGGGAGCTGTTTTTT
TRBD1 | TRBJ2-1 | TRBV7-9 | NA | CASSYRGDNEQFF | TGTGCCAGCAGCTACAGGGGGGACAATGAGCAGTTCTTC
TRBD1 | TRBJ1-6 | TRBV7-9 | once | CASSLGGTGEGSPLHF | TGTGCCAGCAGCTTAGGGGGGACAGGGGAAGGTTCACCCCTCCACTTT
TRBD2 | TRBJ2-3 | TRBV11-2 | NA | CASSLFGTSGRFPTDTQYF | TGTGCCAGCAGCCTATTTGGGACTAGCGGGAGGTTTCCTACAGATACGCAGTATTTT
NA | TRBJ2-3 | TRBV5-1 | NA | CASSLVGSADTQYF | TGCGCCAGCAGCTTGGTCGGGAGTGCAGATACGCAGTATTTT
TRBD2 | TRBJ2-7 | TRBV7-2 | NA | CASSLAKLADSIKQYF | TGTGCCAGCAGCTTAGCAAAACTAGCGGACTCCATCAAGCAGTACTTC
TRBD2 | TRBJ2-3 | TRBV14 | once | CASSQDLQAGGKDTQYF | TGTGCCAGCAGCCAAGATCTCCAGGCGGGAGGTAAAGATACGCAGTATTTT